This TCR beta chain is from a study of beta chain features in type 1 diabetes. At the level of the study: The examined sorted cells totaled under 120 million across samples.

Expressed TCRB transcripts were sequenced after all isolated RNA was converted to cDNA. Profiled with immunoSEQ multiplex PCR; TCRdb holds only in-frame clones, not every one. The sample lists 860,000 or so clones, roughly a sixth seen once, with 0.023% in the top ten. CDR1 and CDR2 (germline): MNHEY, SVGAGI. The V and J ends lost 6 bases and 2 bases respectively, with 8 bases between them. The CDR3 sequence is 14 residues long. This clone was found a few times. The material sequenced was naive CD4+ T cells from blood. The J gene is TRBJ2-6, the V gene TRBV6-5; D is ambiguous. This clonotype was obtained from a woman between 18 and 29 years old in good health. CDR3 sequence reads: CASSRLAGANVLTF. The DNA for the CDR3 is TGTGCCAGCAGCCGTCTAGCTGGGGCCAACGTCCTGACTTTC.